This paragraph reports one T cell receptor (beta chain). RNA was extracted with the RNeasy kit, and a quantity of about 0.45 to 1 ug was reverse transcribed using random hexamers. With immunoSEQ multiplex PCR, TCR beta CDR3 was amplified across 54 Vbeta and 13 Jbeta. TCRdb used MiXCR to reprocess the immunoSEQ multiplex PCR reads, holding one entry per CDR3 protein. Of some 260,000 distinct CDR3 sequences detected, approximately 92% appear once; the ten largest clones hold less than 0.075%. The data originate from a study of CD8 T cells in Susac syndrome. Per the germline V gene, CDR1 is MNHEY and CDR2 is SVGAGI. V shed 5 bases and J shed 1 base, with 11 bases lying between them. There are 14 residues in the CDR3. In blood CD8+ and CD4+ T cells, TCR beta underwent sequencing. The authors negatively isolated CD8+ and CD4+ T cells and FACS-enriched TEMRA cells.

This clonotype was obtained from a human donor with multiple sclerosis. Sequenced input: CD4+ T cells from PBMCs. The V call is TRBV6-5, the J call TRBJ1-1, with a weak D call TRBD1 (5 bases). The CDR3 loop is CASSHRQRNTEAFF. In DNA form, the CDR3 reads TGTGCCAGCAGTCACCGACAGCGGAACACTGAAGCTTTCTTT.